The rows below give T cell receptor beta chains drawn from one sample of a study of blood T cells in healthy people across ages. TCRdb redid the calling of the 5' RACE reads with MiXCR, one entry per CDR3 protein. Seen here are about 800,000 distinct CDR3 sequences, 55% to 75% observed once, and the top ten hold about 20%. The source material was blood. These receptors were collected from a man younger than 45 in good health. Each CDR3 is given with its conserved first and last residue. A D gene is named only where the DNA matches it firmly. Size is stated for part of the rows, as once, few or many counts, or as a class when the clone is expanded.

v_gene	d_gene	j_gene	abundance	CDR3aa	CDR3nt
TRBV5-5	TRBD2	TRBJ2-5	-	CASSTELALETQYF	TGTGCCAGCAGCACGGAACTAGCGTTGGAGACCCAGTACTTC
TRBV10-3	-	TRBJ2-1	-	CAIRRQDYNEQFF	TGTGCCATCAGAAGACAGGACTACAATGAGCAGTTCTTC
TRBV15	-	TRBJ2-3	once	CATSRDDTQYF	TGTGCCACCAGCAGAGACGATACGCAGTATTTT
TRBV25-1	TRBD1	TRBJ1-2	few	CASSDPAGQERSDGYTF	TGTGCCAGCAGTGACCCCGCGGGACAGGAGCGAAGTGATGGCTACACCTTC
TRBV28	-	TRBJ2-6	-	CASRSRAGANVLTF	TGTGCCAGCAGAAGCAGAGCAGGGGCCAACGTCCTGACTTTC
TRBV20-1	-	TRBJ2-3	once	CSARQDTQYF	TGCAGTGCCCGCCAGGATACGCAGTATTTT
TRBV29-1	-	TRBJ1-5	few	CSVKAENQPQHF	TGCAGCGTTAAGGCTGAGAATCAGCCCCAGCATTTT
TRBV7-2	TRBD2	TRBJ2-1	-	CASSSSGLAGREQFF	TGTGCCAGCAGCTCGAGCGGTCTAGCGGGGAGGGAGCAGTTCTTC
TRBV7-9	-	TRBJ2-5	-	CASSQTGPRATQYF	TGTGCCAGCAGCCAAACAGGGCCCAGGGCGACCCAGTACTTC
TRBV9	-	TRBJ2-5	-	CASSVVPRAGETQYF	TGTGCCAGCAGCGTAGTTCCCAGGGCCGGAGAGACCCAGTACTTC
TRBV7-9	-	TRBJ1-2	-	CAGSLSLINYGYTF	TGTGCCGGCAGCTTAAGTCTCATAAACTATGGCTACACCTTC
TRBV10-3	TRBD1	TRBJ1-2	-	CAISEDLGQGRYGYTF	TGTGCCATCAGTGAGGACTTGGGACAGGGGAGGTATGGCTACACCTTC
TRBV5-1	-	TRBJ1-4	-	CASSSTEATNEKLFF	TGCGCCAGCAGCTCCACAGAGGCAACTAATGAAAAACTGTTTTTT
TRBV20-1	-	TRBJ1-2	once	CSARDPRALSLGGYTF	TGCAGTGCTAGAGACCCCAGGGCCCTTTCTCTCGGTGGCTACACCTTC
TRBV25-1	-	TRBJ1-1	-	CASSGQGEGEGNTEAFF	TGTGCCAGCAGTGGCCAGGGCGAAGGAGAGGGGAACACTGAAGCTTTCTTT
TRBV7-2	TRBD1	TRBJ2-7	many	CASSTYRQGGEQYF	TGTGCCAGCAGTACCTACCGACAGGGGGGAGAGCAGTACTTC
TRBV19	TRBD1	TRBJ1-5	-	CASSPRDRPNQPQHF	TGTGCCAGTAGTCCACGGGACAGACCAAATCAGCCCCAGCATTTT
TRBV24-1	-	TRBJ2-5	-	CATSDSSLAEQYF	TGTGCCACCAGTGATTCTAGTTTAGCGGAGCAGTACTTC
TRBV6-1	-	TRBJ2-1	-	CASGTDGLGYNEQFF	TGTGCCAGCGGTACCGACGGACTTGGCTACAATGAGCAGTTCTTC
TRBV11-2	TRBD2	TRBJ2-5	-	CASSFFPFGREGSEPYF	TGTGCCAGCAGCTTCTTCCCCTTTGGGCGGGAGGGTTCAGAGCCGTACTTC
TRBV5-1	-	TRBJ2-2	-	CASRVVSNTGELFF	TGCGCCAGCAGAGTAGTTTCAAACACCGGGGAGCTGTTTTTT
TRBV4-1	-	TRBJ2-5	-	CASSQGVAPEETQYF	TGCGCCAGCAGCCAAGGCGTAGCACCGGAGGAGACCCAGTACTTC
TRBV20-1	-	TRBJ2-7	many	CSAISGRGSYEQYF	TGCAGTGCTATCTCGGGACGGGGCTCCTACGAGCAGTACTTC
TRBV12-3/TRBV12-4	-	TRBJ2-3	-	CASSPIGGSTQYF	TGTGCCAGCAGTCCTATCGGGGGCAGCACGCAGTATTTT
TRBV7-2	TRBD1	TRBJ2-3	-	CASSLMGQGLDTQYF	TGTGCCAGCAGCCTGATGGGACAGGGTTTGGATACGCAGTATTTT
TRBV20-1	-	TRBJ1-2	-	CSANPADQPNYGYTF	TGCAGTGCTAACCCCGCCGACCAGCCTAACTATGGCTACACCTTC
TRBV11-1	-	TRBJ2-6	few	CASSLISSSGANVLTF	TGTGCCAGCAGCCTAATTTCCAGTTCTGGGGCCAACGTCCTGACTTTC
TRBV7-2	-	TRBJ2-7	-	CASSPALDRTHEQYF	TGTGCCAGCAGCCCCGCCCTGGACCGGACCCACGAGCAGTACTTC